Below, 19 T cell receptor beta chains from the same sample are listed, as sequenced in a study of cytomegalovirus exposure and HLA in healthy donors. Libraries were prepared by immunoSEQ multiplex PCR; TCRdb keeps only in-frame clonotypes and omits some of them. The sample consists of fewer than 250,000 clones, about 87% of them appearing once. The sequencing input was PBMCs. These TCRs come from a man younger than 35 in good health and CMV-seronegative.

This clone was observed a single time. The chain joins TRBV4-3 to TRBJ1-3; 11 nucleotides align to TRBD1. The CDR3 is made up of 16 amino acids. Germline CDR1 reads LGHNA; CDR2 reads YSLEER. The ends lost 3 bases at V and 2 bases at J; junction bases unmatched: 3. CDR3 in amino acids: CASSHPGQGAGNTIYF. CDR3 bases: TGCGCCAGCAGCCACCCGGGACAGGGGGCTGGAAACACCATATATTTT.

This clone appeared a few times. V and J are TRBV13 and TRBJ2-1; D is uncertain. V was clipped by 11 bases and J by 3 bases, with 8 bases between them. CDR1 PRHDT and CDR2 FYEKMQ come from the germline V gene (reference sequence). This CDR3 has 11 amino acids. In DNA, the CDR3 is TGTGCCTCGCAGAACTACAATGAGCAGTTCTTC. The encoded protein is CASQNYNEQFF.

V and J are TRBV7-2 and TRBJ2-1; no clear D gene. The germline V gene encodes CDR1 SGHTA and CDR2 FQGNSA. V was trimmed by 2 bases and J by 5 bases, leaving 4 bases between them. This CDR3 spans 12 amino acids. The CDR3: CASSLFDNEQFF. The CDR3 DNA reads as TGTGCCAGCAGCTTATTCGACAATGAGCAGTTCTTC.

The V and J genes are TRBV5-1 and TRBJ1-6; TRBD1 matches 7 bases. CDR1 SGHRS and CDR2 YFSETQ come from the germline V gene. V was pared by 5 bases and J by 7 bases, with 6 bases of the junction left unmatched. The CDR3 is made up of 14 amino acids. CDR3 nucleotide sequence: TGCGCCAGCAGATCCGGGACAGAGAATTCACCCCTCCACTTT. It translates to CASRSGTENSPLHF.

This chain links TRBV9 with TRBJ2-1, with 8 bases that match TRBD2. CDR1 and CDR2 from the germline V gene are SGDLS and YYNGEE. The CDR3 totals 18 residues. V shed 1 base and J 0 bases; nucleotides not matched to a gene: 9. This chain's CDR3 is CASSVTSGSPSSYNEQFF. The DNA for the CDR3 is TGTGCCAGCAGCGTAACTAGCGGCTCTCCGAGCTCCTACAATGAGCAGTTCTTC.

The chain uses TRBV21-1 and TRBJ2-3; TRBD1 is the table's D call and was not checked against the DNA. TRBV21-1 is a pseudogene locus. The CDR3 sequence is 18 residues long. This CDR3 reads CASRRPTGGWGGTDTQYF. CDR3 coding DNA: TGTGCCAGCAGACGACCCACAGGGGGATGGGGGGGCACAGATACGCAGTATTTT.

The chain uses TRBV27 and TRBJ2-2, with 8 bases fitting TRBD1. CDR1 MNHEY and CDR2 SMNVEV come from the germline V gene (reference sequence). CDR3 length equals 16 residues. J was trimmed by 9 bases and V by 5 bases; bases with no gene match: 14. CDR3 region: CASSMGQAVGRWELFF. Written as DNA, the CDR3 is TGTGCCAGCAGTATGGGACAGGCCGTGGGACGATGGGAGCTGTTTTTT.

J is TRBJ2-5 and V is TRBV2; TRBD1 is a possible D gene (5 bases). The CDR3 length is 14 residues. Germline assignment: CDR1 SNHLY and CDR2 FYNNEI. Trimming pared 6 bases from V and 5 bases from J, leaving 16 bases between. DNA of the CDR3: TGTGCCAGCAGCCCCCATCAGGGCGAGGAGACCCAGTACTTC. Its protein product is CASSPHQGEETQYF.

V and J are TRBV28 and TRBJ2-7; 11 bases are shared with TRBD1. The germline V gene encodes CDR1 MDHEN and CDR2 SYDVKM. This CDR3 contains 12 residues. V lost 11 bases and J lost 2; bases outside the gene matches: 2. CDR3 sequence: CAGGQGAYEQYF. CDR3 sequence (DNA): TGTGCCGGGGGACAGGGGGCCTACGAGCAGTACTTC.

The chain joins TRBV28 to TRBJ1-6, with 9 bases fitting TRBD1. CDR3 length equals 15 residues. V lost 5 bases to trimming and J lost 8 bases; unmatched junction nucleotides: 7. Germline assignment: CDR1 MDHEN and CDR2 SYDVKM. The CDR3 protein is CASSISGTGYSPLHF. The CDR3 coding sequence is TGTGCCAGCAGTATCTCCGGGACAGGGTATTCACCCCTCCACTTT.

The chain joins TRBV5-1 to TRBJ2-1; D is perhaps TRBD1 (5 bases). V lost 1 base, J lost 1 base, and 12 bases lay in between. The CDR3 runs 16 residues. Germline V gene sequence: CDR1 SGHRS, CDR2 YFSETQ. Written as DNA, the CDR3 is TGCGCCAGCAGCTTGTCTGGGGCGGTTTCCTACAATGAGCAGTTCTTC. Translation gives CASSLSGAVSYNEQFF. The full variable domain, its missing parts supplied by reference TRBV5-1 and TRBJ2-1, is KAGVTQTPRYLIKTRGQQVTLSCSPISGHRSVSWYQQTPGQGLQFLFEYFSETQRNKGNFPGRFSGRQFSNSRSEMNVSTLELGDSALYLCASSLSGAVSYNEQFFGPGTRLTVL.

The chain employs TRBV7-9 and TRBJ1-4; no reliable D call. This CDR3 region has 12 residues. Germline CDR1 is SEHNR and CDR2 is FQNEAQ (reference sequence). The V gene lost 6 bases and the J gene lost 7 bases, with 9 bases spanning the gap. CDR3 sequence reads: CASSSEVEKLFF. CDR3 coding DNA: TGTGCCAGCAGTTCCGAGGTTGAAAAACTGTTTTTT.

In DNA form, the CDR3 reads TGTGCCAGCGTACTAGAGACCCAGTACTTC. This sequence encodes CASVLETQYF. The chain carries TRBV2 and TRBJ2-5; D unclear. Germline V gene sequence: CDR1 SNHLY, CDR2 FYNNEI. The CDR3 is 10 amino acids. V was clipped by 8 bases and J by 4 bases, with 5 bases between them. Combining the CDR3 with reference TRBV2 and TRBJ2-5 gives the whole variable domain EPEVTQTPSHQVTQMGQEVILRCVPISNHLYFYWYRQILGQKVEFLVSFYNNEISEKSEIFDDQFSVERPDGSNFTLKIRSTKLEDSAMYFCASVLETQYFGPGTRLLVL.

The genes are TRBV5-4 and TRBJ2-7; 7 nucleotides line up with TRBD1. This CDR3 region has 12 residues. Germline V gives CDR1 SGHNT, CDR2 YYREEE (reference sequence). V lost 5 bases to trimming and J lost 3 bases; unmatched junction nucleotides: 2. The CDR3 loop is CASSGDSYEQYF. For the CDR3, the DNA is TGTGCCAGCAGTGGGGACAGCTACGAGCAGTACTTC.

The chain is built from TRBV5-4 and TRBJ1-3; 7 bases align to TRBD1. In germline, CDR1 is SGHNT, CDR2 YYREEE (reference sequence). The trim removed 1 base at V and 0 bases at J, leaving 4 bases unmatched. This CDR3 spans 16 amino acids. The CDR3 here is CASSLWDSRSGNTIYF. CDR3 nucleotide sequence: TGTGCCAGCAGCTTGTGGGACAGTCGCTCTGGAAACACCATATATTTT.

A few counts support this clone. This sequence joins TRBV2 and TRBJ1-6; 8 nucleotides align to TRBD1. V was clipped by 8 bases and J by 7 bases; unmatched bases: 4. Germline V gene sequence: CDR1 SNHLY, CDR2 FYNNEI. This CDR3 is built from 13 residues. CDR3 bases: TGTGCCAGCGACAGGGGCGTAAATTCACCCCTCCACTTT. Protein: CASDRGVNSPLHF.

The V and J genes are TRBV4-1 and TRBJ1-5; tentatively, D is TRBD1 (6 bases). Germline V gives CDR1 MGHRA, CDR2 YSYEKL. V shed 0 bases and J shed 7 bases, with 16 bases lying between them. There are 16 residues in the CDR3. The CDR3 loop reads CASSQEPNRAQQPQHF. As DNA, the CDR3 is TGCGCCAGCAGCCAAGAGCCCAACAGGGCTCAACAGCCCCAGCATTTT.

The chain combines TRBV18 with TRBJ1-1; D perhaps matches TRBD1 (5 bases). Germline-derived CDR1 and CDR2 are KGHSH and LQKENI. This CDR3 has 14 residues. Trimming stripped 3 bases from V and 7 bases from J, with 15 bases between. CDR3 nucleotides: TGTGCCAGCTCACCGGGGGGGAATGCACGTGAAGCTTTCTTT. Protein sequence: CASSPGGNAREAFF. The full variable domain, in which reference TRBV18 and TRBJ1-1 provide the parts outside the CDR3, is NAGVMQNPRHLVRRRGQEARLRCSPMKGHSHVYWYRQLPEEGLKFMVYLQKENIIDESGMPKERFSAEFPKEGPSILRIQQVVRGDSAAYFCASSPGGNAREAFFGQGTRLTVV.

V is TRBV7-2 and J is TRBJ2-7, with D possibly TRBD2 on 5 matching bases. Germline-derived CDR1 and CDR2 are SGHTA and FQGNSA. V lost 2 bases to trimming and J lost 6 bases, with 8 bases between them. This CDR3 has 12 amino acids. In DNA, the CDR3 is TGTGCCAGCAGCTTACCCGGAGGCGAGCAGTACTTC. Translation: CASSLPGGEQYF.